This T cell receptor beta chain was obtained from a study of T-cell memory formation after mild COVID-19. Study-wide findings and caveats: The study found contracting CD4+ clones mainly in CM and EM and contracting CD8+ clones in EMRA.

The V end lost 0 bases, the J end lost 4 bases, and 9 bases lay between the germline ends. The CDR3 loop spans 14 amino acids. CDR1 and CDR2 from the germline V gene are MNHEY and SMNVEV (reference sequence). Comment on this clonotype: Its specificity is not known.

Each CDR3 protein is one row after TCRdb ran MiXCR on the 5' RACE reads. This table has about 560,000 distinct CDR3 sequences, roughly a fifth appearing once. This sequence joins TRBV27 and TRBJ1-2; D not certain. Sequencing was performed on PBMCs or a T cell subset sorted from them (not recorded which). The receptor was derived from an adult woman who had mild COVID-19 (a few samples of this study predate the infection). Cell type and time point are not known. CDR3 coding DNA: TGTGCCAGCAGTTTATCCCGCGGTCCCTATGGCTACACCTTC. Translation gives CASSLSRGPYGYTF.